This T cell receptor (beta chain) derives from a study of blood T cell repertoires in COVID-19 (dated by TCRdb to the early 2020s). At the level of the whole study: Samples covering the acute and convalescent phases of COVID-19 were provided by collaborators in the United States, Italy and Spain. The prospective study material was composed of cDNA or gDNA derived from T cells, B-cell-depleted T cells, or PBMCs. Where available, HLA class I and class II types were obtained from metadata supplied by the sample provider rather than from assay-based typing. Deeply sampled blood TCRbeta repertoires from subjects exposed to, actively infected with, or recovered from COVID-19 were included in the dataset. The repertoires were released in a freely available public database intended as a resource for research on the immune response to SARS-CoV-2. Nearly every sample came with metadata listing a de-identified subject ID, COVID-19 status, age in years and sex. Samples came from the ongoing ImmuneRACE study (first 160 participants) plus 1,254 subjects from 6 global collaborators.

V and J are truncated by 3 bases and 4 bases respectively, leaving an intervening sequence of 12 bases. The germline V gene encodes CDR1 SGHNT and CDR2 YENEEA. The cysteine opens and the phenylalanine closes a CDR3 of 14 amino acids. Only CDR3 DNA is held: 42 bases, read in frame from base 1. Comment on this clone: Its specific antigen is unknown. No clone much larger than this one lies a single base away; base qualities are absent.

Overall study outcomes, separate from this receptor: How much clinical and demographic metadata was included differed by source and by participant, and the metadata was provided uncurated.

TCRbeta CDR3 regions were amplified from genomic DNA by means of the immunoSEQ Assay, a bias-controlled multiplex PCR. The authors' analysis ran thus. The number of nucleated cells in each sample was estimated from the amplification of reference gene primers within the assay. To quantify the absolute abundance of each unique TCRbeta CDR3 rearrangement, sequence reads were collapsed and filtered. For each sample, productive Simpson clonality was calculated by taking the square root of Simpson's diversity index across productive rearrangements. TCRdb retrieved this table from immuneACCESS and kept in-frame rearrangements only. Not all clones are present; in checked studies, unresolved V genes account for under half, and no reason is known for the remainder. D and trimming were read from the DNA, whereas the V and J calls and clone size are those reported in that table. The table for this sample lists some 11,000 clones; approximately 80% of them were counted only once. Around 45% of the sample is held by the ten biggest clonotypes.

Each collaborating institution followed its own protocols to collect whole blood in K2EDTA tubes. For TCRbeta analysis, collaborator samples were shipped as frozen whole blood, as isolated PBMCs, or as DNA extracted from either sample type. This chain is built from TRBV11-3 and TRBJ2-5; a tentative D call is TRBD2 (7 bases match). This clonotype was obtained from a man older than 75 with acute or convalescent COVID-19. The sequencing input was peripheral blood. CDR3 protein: CASSLGGAGETQYF. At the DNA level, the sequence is TGTGCCAGCAGCTTGGGGGGGGCTGGAGAGACCCAGTACTTC.